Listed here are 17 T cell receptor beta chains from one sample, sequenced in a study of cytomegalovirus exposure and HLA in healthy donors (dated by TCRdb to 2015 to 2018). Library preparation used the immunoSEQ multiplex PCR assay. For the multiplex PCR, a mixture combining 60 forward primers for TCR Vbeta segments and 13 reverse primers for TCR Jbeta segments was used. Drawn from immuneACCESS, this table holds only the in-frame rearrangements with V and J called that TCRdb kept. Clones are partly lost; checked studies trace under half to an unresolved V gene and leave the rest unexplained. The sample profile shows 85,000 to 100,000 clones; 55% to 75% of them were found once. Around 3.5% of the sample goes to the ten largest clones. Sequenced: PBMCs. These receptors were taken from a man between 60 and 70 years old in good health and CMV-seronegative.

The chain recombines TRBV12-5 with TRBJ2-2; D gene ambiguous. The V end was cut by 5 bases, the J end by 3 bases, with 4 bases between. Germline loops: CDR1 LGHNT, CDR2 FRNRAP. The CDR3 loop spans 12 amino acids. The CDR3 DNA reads TGTGCTAGTGGTCGGGACACCGGGGAGCTGTTTTTT. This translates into CASGRDTGELFF.

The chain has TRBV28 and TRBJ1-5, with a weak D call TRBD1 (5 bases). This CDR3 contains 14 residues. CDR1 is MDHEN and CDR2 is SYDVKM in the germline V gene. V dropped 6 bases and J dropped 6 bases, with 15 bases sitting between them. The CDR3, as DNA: TGTGCCAGCAGGATAGGGGTAGTAGGTCAGCCCCAGCATTTT. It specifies CASRIGVVGQPQHF.

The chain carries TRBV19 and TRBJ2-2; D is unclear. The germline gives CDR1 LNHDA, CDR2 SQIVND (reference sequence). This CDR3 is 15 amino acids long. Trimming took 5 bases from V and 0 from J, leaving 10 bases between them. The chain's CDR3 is CASSLFTTNTGELFF. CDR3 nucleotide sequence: TGTGCCAGTAGTCTATTTACCACGAACACCGGGGAGCTGTTTTTT.

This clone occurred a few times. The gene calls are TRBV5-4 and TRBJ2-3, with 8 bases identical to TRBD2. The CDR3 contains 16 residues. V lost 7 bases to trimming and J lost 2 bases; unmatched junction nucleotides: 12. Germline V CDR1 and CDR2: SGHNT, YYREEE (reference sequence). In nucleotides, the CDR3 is TGTGCCAGCTCCTTTCCCGGGAGGGATTCCACAGATACGCAGTATTTT. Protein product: CASSFPGRDSTDTQYF.

In DNA, the CDR3 is TGTGCCAGCAGCCCACCCGGGACAGCAACTAATGAAAAACTGTTTTTT. Translation gives CASSPPGTATNEKLFF. The rearrangement uses TRBV5-8 and TRBJ1-4; 7 bases align to TRBD1. Germline V gene sequence: CDR1 SGHTS, CDR2 YDEGEE. Unmatched junction bases numbered 6, after V lost 4 bases and J lost 0 bases. The length of the CDR3 is 16 residues.

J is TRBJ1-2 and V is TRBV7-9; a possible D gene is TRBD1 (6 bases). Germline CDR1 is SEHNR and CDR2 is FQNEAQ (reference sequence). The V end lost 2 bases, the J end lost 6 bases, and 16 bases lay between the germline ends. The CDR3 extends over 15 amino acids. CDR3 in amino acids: CASSLLTGTIHGYTF. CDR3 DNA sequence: TGTGCCAGCAGCTTATTAACCGGGACAATCCATGGCTACACCTTC.

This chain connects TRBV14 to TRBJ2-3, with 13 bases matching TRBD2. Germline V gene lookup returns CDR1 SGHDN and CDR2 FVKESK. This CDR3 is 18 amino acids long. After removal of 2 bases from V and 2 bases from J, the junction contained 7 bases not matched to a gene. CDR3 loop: CASSQLAGLAGNTDTQYF. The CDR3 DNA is TGTGCCAGCAGCCAATTGGCGGGACTAGCGGGGAACACAGATACGCAGTATTTT. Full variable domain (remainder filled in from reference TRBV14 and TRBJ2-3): EAGVTQFPSHSVIEKGQTVTLRCDPISGHDNLYWYRRVMGKEIKFLLHFVKESKQDESGMPNNRFLAERTGGTYSTLKVQPAELEDSGVYFCASSQLAGLAGNTDTQYFGPGTRLTVL.

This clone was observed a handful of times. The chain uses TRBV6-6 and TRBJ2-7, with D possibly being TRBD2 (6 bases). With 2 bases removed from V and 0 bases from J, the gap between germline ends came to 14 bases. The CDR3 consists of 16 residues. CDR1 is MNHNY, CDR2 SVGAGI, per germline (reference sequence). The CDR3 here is CASSYAGRTISYEQYF. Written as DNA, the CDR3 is TGTGCCAGCAGTTACGCGGGACGGACCATCTCCTACGAGCAGTACTTC.

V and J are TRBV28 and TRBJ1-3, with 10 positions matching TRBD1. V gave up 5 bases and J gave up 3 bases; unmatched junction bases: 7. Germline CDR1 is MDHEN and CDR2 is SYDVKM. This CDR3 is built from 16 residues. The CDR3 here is CASSRGDRGSGNTIYF. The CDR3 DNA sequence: TGTGCCAGCAGTCGCGGGGACAGGGGTAGTGGAAACACCATATATTTT.

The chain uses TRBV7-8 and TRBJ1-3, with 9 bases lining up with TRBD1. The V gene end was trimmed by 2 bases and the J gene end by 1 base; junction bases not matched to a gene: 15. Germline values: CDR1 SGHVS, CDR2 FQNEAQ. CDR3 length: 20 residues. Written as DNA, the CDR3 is TGTGCCAGCAGCTTAACGCCCCGGGACAGGGCTCGGTTATCTGGAAACACCATATATTTT. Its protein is CASSLTPRDRARLSGNTIYF.

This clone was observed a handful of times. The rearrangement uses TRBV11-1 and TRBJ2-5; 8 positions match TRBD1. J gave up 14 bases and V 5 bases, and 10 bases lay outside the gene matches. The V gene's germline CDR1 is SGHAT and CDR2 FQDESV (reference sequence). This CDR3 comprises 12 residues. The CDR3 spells CASSLITGTGYF. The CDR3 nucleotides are TGTGCCAGCAGCCTAATTACCGGGACAGGATACTTC.

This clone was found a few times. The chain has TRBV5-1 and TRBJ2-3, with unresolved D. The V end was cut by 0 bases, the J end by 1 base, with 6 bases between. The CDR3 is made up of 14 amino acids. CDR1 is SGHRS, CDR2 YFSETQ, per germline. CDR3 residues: CASSLGYRTDTQYF. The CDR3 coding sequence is TGCGCCAGCAGCTTGGGCTATCGCACAGATACGCAGTATTTT.

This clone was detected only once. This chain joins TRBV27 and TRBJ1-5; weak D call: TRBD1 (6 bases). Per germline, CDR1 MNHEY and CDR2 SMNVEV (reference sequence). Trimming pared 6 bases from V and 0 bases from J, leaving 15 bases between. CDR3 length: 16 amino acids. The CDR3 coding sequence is TGTGCCAGCAGGGAGGGGGGGTTAGGTAGCAATCAGCCCCAGCATTTT. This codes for CASREGGLGSNQPQHF.

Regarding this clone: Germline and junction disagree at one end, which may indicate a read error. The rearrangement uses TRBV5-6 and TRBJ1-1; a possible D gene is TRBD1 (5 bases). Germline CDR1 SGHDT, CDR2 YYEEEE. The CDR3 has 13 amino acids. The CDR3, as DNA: TGTGCCAGCAGATTGGACGGGGGAACTGAAGCTTTCTTT. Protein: CASRLDGGTEAFF.

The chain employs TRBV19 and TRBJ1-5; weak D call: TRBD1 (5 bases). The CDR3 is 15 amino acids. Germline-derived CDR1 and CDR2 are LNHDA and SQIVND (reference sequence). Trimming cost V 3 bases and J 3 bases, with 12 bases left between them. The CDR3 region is CASSMTAGPNQPQHF. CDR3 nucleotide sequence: TGTGCCAGTAGTATGACGGCAGGGCCCAATCAGCCCCAGCATTTT.

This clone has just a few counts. This chain's CDR3 is CASWAPYSNQPQHF. CDR3 nucleotide sequence: TGTGCCAGTTGGGCACCGTATAGCAATCAGCCCCAGCATTTT. This rearrangement joins TRBV19 to TRBJ1-5; D is unclear. Trimming left V 8 bases short and J 0 bases short, with 11 bases between. CDR1 LNHDA and CDR2 SQIVND come from the germline V gene (reference sequence). The CDR3 consists of 14 residues.

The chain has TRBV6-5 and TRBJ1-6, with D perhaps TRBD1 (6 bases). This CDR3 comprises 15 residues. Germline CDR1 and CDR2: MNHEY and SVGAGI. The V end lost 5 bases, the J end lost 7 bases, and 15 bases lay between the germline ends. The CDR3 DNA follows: TGTGCCAGCAGTACCCCACAGGGAAGGAATTCACCCCTCCACTTT. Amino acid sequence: CASSTPQGRNSPLHF.